A selection of T cell receptor beta chains follows, all from one sample in a study of cytomegalovirus exposure and HLA in healthy donors. Profiled with immunoSEQ multiplex PCR; TCRdb holds only in-frame clones, not every one. There are 130,000 to 150,000 clones in the sample; nearly 80% occur only once, and about 3% lies in the top ten. Sequenced material: PBMCs. The origin of the receptors is a man aged 40-55 years in good health and CMV-seropositive. Both conserved end residues are part of each CDR3. Each record gives: CDR3 protein, CDR3 DNA, V gene, D gene, J gene, clone size. A D gene is named only where the DNA matches it firmly. Expanded clones are given a class, and other clones once, few, many or no size at all.

CASSQLYTGNTIYF	TGCGCCAGCAGCCAATTGTATACTGGAAACACCATATATTTT	TRBV4-1	-	TRBJ1-3	-
CASSFRVSGNSPLHF	TGTGCCAGCAGCTTCAGGGTATCGGGCAATTCACCCCTCCACTTT	TRBV5-6	-	TRBJ1-6	-
CSVEGQENTEAFF	TGCAGCGTTGAGGGACAAGAGAACACTGAAGCTTTCTTT	TRBV29-1	-	TRBJ1-1	-
CASSPMIYGRSYEQYF	TGTGCCAGCAGTCCCATGATCTATGGGAGGTCTTACGAGCAGTACTTC	TRBV27	-	TRBJ2-7	-
CASSPDTTGNGYTF	TGTGCCAGCAGCCCGGATACCACAGGGAATGGCTACACCTTC	TRBV7-2	-	TRBJ1-2	-
CASSSRRGRSNEKLFF	TGTGCCAGCAGCTCCCGAAGAGGGCGTTCTAATGAAAAACTGTTTTTT	TRBV7-2	-	TRBJ1-4	-
CASSQTGRNTEAFF	TGTGCCAGCAGCCAGACAGGGCGGAACACTGAAGCTTTCTTT	TRBV7-3	TRBD1	TRBJ1-1	-
CASSLVPLLTSRISYEQYF	TGTGCCAGCAGCTTAGTCCCCCTATTGACTTCGCGAATCTCCTACGAGCAGTACTTC	TRBV7-8	-	TRBJ2-7	few
CASSSTSGRNEQYF	TGTGCCAGCAGTTCGACTAGCGGGAGGAACGAGCAGTACTTC	TRBV6-5	TRBD2	TRBJ2-7	once
CASSPGTSGRGNEQFF	TGTGCCAGCAGCCCCGGGACTAGCGGGAGAGGGAATGAGCAGTTCTTC	TRBV6-4	TRBD2	TRBJ2-1	-
CASSIQGGDTEAFF	TGTGCCAGCAGTATACAGGGAGGGGACACTGAAGCTTTCTTT	TRBV2	-	TRBJ1-1	-
CSARQGYEQYF	TGCAGTGCTCGACAGGGGTACGAGCAGTACTTC	TRBV20-1	TRBD1	TRBJ2-7	-
CASSERRALNEQYF	TGTGCCAGCAGTGAGAGGCGGGCTCTGAACGAGCAGTACTTC	TRBV2	-	TRBJ2-7	-
CASSLALVATDTQYF	TGTGCCAGCAGTTTAGCCCTAGTAGCAACGGATACGCAGTATTTT	TRBV28	-	TRBJ2-3	-
CAWTSGREQYF	TGTGCCTGGACTAGCGGGAGGGAGCAGTACTTC	TRBV30	TRBD2	TRBJ2-7	-
CASSLGISAGTLKETQYF	TGTGCCAGCAGCTTAGGAATTTCTGCTGGGACTCTTAAAGAGACCCAGTACTTC	TRBV7-9	-	TRBJ2-5	-
CASSVGAGLGTEAFF	TGTGCCAGCAGCGTAGGGGCAGGGCTCGGGACTGAAGCTTTCTTT	TRBV9	-	TRBJ1-1	-
CASYYPSGGTQYF	TGTGCCAGCTACTATCCGAGCGGTGGGACCCAGTACTTC	TRBV28	-	TRBJ2-5	-
CASSLGTAGALDTQYF	TGTGCCAGCAGCTTAGGGACGGCGGGAGCGTTAGATACGCAGTATTTT	TRBV7-3	TRBD2	TRBJ2-3	few
CASSLAGGPLLTDTQYF	TGCGCCAGCAGCCTAGCGGGAGGGCCTCTGCTTACAGATACGCAGTATTTT	TRBV4-3	TRBD2	TRBJ2-3	once
CASSYSLAGVHEQYF	TGTGCCAGCAGTTACTCACTAGCGGGAGTCCACGAGCAGTACTTC	TRBV6-5	TRBD2	TRBJ2-7	few
CASSLGGYSNQPQHF	TGTGCCAGCAGCTTGGGGGGATATAGCAATCAGCCCCAGCATTTT	TRBV7-9	-	TRBJ1-5	many
CASTKRAGLNTEAFF	TGTGCCAGCACAAAAAGGGCAGGGCTGAACACTGAAGCTTTCTTT	TRBV6-5	-	TRBJ1-1	-
CAWGGPTEAFF	TGTGCCTGGGGAGGGCCCACCGAAGCTTTCTTT	TRBV30	-	TRBJ1-1	once
CASSYGGGADGYTF	TGTGCCAGCAGTTACGGCGGGGGCGCAGATGGCTACACCTTC	TRBV6-5	-	TRBJ1-2	-
CASSFGTTPGELFF	TGTGCCAGCAGCTTTGGGACTACCCCCGGGGAGCTGTTTTTT	TRBV7-3	TRBD2	TRBJ2-2	-
CASSLRPSGRPIQYF	TGTGCCAGCAGCTTACGCCCGAGCGGGAGACCGATCCAGTACTTC	TRBV7-2	TRBD2	TRBJ2-5	-
CASSYSGTGAYGYTF	TGTGCCAGCAGTTACTCGGGGACAGGGGCCTATGGCTACACCTTC	TRBV6-5	TRBD1	TRBJ1-2	-
CSVPLPGNTIYF	TGCAGCGTTCCACTCCCTGGAAACACCATATATTTT	TRBV29-1	-	TRBJ1-3	-
CASSYLPGQGSYEQYF	TGTGCCAGCAGTTACCTACCGGGACAGGGCTCCTACGAGCAGTACTTC	TRBV27	TRBD1	TRBJ2-7	-
CASAKSWTEAPGTEAFF	TGCGCCAGCGCCAAGAGCTGGACGGAGGCCCCGGGCACTGAAGCTTTCTTT	TRBV5-1	-	TRBJ1-1	few
CASSHFYEQYF	TGTGCCAGCAGCCACTTTTACGAGCAGTACTTC	TRBV28	-	TRBJ2-7	-
CASRLVETQYF	TGTGCCAGCAGACTCGTCGAGACCCAGTACTTC	TRBV6-5	-	TRBJ2-5	few
CASSQDPLTRGGEKLFF	TGCGCCAGCAGCCAAGATCCACTTACTAGGGGAGGTGAAAAACTGTTTTTT	TRBV4-3	-	TRBJ1-4	-
CASSPGGITGELFF	TGCGCCAGCAGCCCCGGGGGGATCACCGGGGAGCTGTTTTTT	TRBV5-1	TRBD2	TRBJ2-2	-
CASSAEAGDEKLFF	TGTGCCAGCAGTGCGGAGGCTGGGGATGAAAAACTGTTTTTT	TRBV6-4	-	TRBJ1-4	-
CSVFGIPGMVNEQFF	TGCAGCGTTTTCGGGATTCCGGGAATGGTAAATGAGCAGTTCTTC	TRBV29-1	-	TRBJ2-1	-
CATSRVLDQPQHF	TGTGCCACCAGCAGAGTTTTAGATCAGCCCCAGCATTTT	TRBV15	-	TRBJ1-5	-
CASSTPAGGNRLAYEQYF	TGCGCCAGCAGCACCCCAGCGGGGGGTAATAGGCTTGCCTACGAGCAGTACTTC	TRBV5-1	TRBD2	TRBJ2-7	-
CASRPGLAGGVDTQYF	TGCGCCAGCAGGCCCGGACTAGCGGGAGGGGTAGATACGCAGTATTTT	TRBV4-1	TRBD2	TRBJ2-3	-
CASSPTPRQGTYGYTF	TGTGCCAGCTCACCAACGCCAAGACAGGGGACGTATGGCTACACCTTC	TRBV18	TRBD1	TRBJ1-2	-
CASSSSGTSSYNEQFF	TGCGCCAGCAGCTCCAGCGGGACTAGCTCCTACAATGAGCAGTTCTTC	TRBV5-1	TRBD2	TRBJ2-1	-
CSVTQGAGGNQPQHF	TGCAGCGTGACCCAGGGGGCGGGTGGCAATCAGCCCCAGCATTTT	TRBV29-1	TRBD1	TRBJ1-5	-
CASFTTGGEDNEQFF	TGTGCCAGCTTTACGACAGGGGGAGAAGACAATGAGCAGTTCTTC	TRBV5-4	TRBD1	TRBJ2-1	-
CASSRTGTSAHEQYF	TGTGCCAGCAGTCGAACCGGGACAAGTGCACACGAGCAGTACTTC	TRBV6-1	-	TRBJ2-7	-
CASSLVDSTYTF	TGTGCCAGCAGCTTAGTCGACAGCACCTACACCTTC	TRBV7-9	-	TRBJ1-2	-
CASTEGQTYTDTQYF	TGTGCCAGCACCGAAGGACAGACATACACAGATACGCAGTATTTT	TRBV2	-	TRBJ2-3	-
CASSLAGEGEKLFF	TGTGCCAGCAGTTTAGCCGGGGAGGGTGAAAAACTGTTTTTT	TRBV27	-	TRBJ1-4	-
CASRFGRGNTEAFF	TGTGCCAGCAGGTTTGGTAGGGGGAACACTGAAGCTTTCTTT	TRBV7-2	-	TRBJ1-1	-
CASSPSQGVDGEQFF	TGTGCCAGCAGTCCGTCACAGGGGGTGGACGGTGAGCAGTTCTTC	TRBV27	TRBD1	TRBJ2-1	-
CASSSYSKPEYEQYF	TGTGCCAGCAGCTCCTACAGCAAACCAGAATACGAGCAGTACTTC	TRBV7-2	-	TRBJ2-7	-
CASSLATSGRSYEQYF	TGTGCCAGCAGCTTAGCGACTAGCGGGAGATCATACGAGCAGTACTTC	TRBV7-6	TRBD2	TRBJ2-7	-
CASSPTSGKNNEQFF	TGTGCCAGCAGTCCGACTAGCGGAAAAAACAATGAGCAGTTCTTC	TRBV9	TRBD2	TRBJ2-1	-
CASSLMSNTGFSYEQYF	TGTGCCAGCAGCTTAATGAGTAATACAGGGTTTTCCTACGAGCAGTACTTC	TRBV7-3	-	TRBJ2-7	-
CASSLRPGLAGGGTDTQYF	TGCGCCAGCAGCTTACGGCCGGGACTAGCGGGAGGCGGGACAGATACGCAGTATTTT	TRBV5-1	TRBD2	TRBJ2-3	-
CATGTYGYEQYF	TGTGCCACCGGGACATACGGCTACGAGCAGTACTTC	TRBV15	-	TRBJ2-7	-
CASSPRTSGRAVYEQYF	TGTGCCAGTAGTCCCCGGACTAGCGGGAGGGCCGTTTACGAGCAGTACTTC	TRBV19	TRBD2	TRBJ2-7	-
CASSPGLAEETQYF	TGTGCCAGCAGTCCGGGACTAGCGGAAGAGACCCAGTACTTC	TRBV6-1	TRBD2	TRBJ2-5	-
CASSGEAGGNEQFF	TGTGCCAGCAGCGGAGAAGCGGGAGGGAATGAGCAGTTCTTC	TRBV11-3	TRBD2	TRBJ2-1	-
CASSQMDSTTYEQYF	TGTGCCAGCAGCCAAATGGACAGTACAACCTACGAGCAGTACTTC	TRBV14	-	TRBJ2-7	-